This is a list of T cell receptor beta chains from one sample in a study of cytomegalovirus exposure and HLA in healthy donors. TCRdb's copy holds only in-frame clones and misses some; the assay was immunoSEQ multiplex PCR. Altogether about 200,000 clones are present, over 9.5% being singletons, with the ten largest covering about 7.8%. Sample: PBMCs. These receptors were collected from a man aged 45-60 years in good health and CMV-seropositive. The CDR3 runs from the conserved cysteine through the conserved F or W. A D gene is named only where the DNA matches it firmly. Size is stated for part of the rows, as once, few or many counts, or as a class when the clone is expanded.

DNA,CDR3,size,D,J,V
TGTGCCAGCAGCCCTAAGGGAGACATGAACACTGAAGCTTTCTTT,CASSPKGDMNTEAFF,few,.,TRBJ1-1,TRBV5-8
TGTGCCAGTAATCCAACAGGGACAACGGAGACCCAGTACTTC,CASNPTGTTETQYF,few,.,TRBJ2-5,TRBV19
TGCGCCAGCAAGGTCGGAGCAGATACGCAGTATTTT,CASKVGADTQYF,.,.,TRBJ2-3,TRBV5-1
TGTGCCAGCAGGGTTCGGCGCCCCGGGGATACGCAGTATTTT,CASRVRRPGDTQYF,few,.,TRBJ2-3,TRBV6-5
TGTGCCATCAGTGAGGCTAGCGGGGGTTTGGGGGGCACAGATACGCAGTATTTT,CAISEASGGLGGTDTQYF,.,TRBD2,TRBJ2-3,TRBV10-3
TGTGCCAGTAGGGCCACAGGTGGCGAGCCCCAGCATTTT,CASRATGGEPQHF,.,.,TRBJ1-5,TRBV19
TGCGCCAGCAGCCAAGAGGGTAGCGGGGGGTCCACAGATACGCAGTATTTT,CASSQEGSGGSTDTQYF,.,TRBD2,TRBJ2-3,TRBV4-1
TGTGCCAGCAGCTCGACCGGACAGGGCCGTGAAGCTTTCTTT,CASSSTGQGREAFF,few,TRBD1,TRBJ1-1,TRBV7-3
TGCGCCAGCAGTTTAGGGGGCGTAAAGACTGAAGCTTTCTTT,CASSLGGVKTEAFF,.,TRBD1,TRBJ1-1,TRBV10-1
TGTGCCAGCAGTGGGGGGAGCCGGACAGGGGGGTTGGAGCAGTTCTTC,CASSGGSRTGGLEQFF,.,TRBD1,TRBJ2-1,TRBV28
TGTGCCAGCGCCCGGGGTACCCGGGAGACCCAGTACTTC,CASARGTRETQYF,.,.,TRBJ2-5,TRBV6-5
TGTGCCAGCAGCGAACAGGGTTATGGAAACACCATATATTTT,CASSEQGYGNTIYF,.,.,TRBJ1-3,TRBV9
TGTGCCAGCAGCTTAGGCCGGGGTGATCAGCCCCAGCATTTT,CASSLGRGDQPQHF,few,.,TRBJ1-5,TRBV11-3
TGCGCCAGCAGCCACTCAGACAAATACTATGGCTACACCTTC,CASSHSDKYYGYTF,.,.,TRBJ1-2,TRBV4-1
TGTGCCAGCAGCTTAACGAGTTACAATCAGCCCCAGCATTTT,CASSLTSYNQPQHF,.,.,TRBJ1-5,TRBV7-2
TGCGCCAGCAGCCAAGATCCCCCAACGGGGGTGGACACCGGGGAGCTGTTTTTT,CASSQDPPTGVDTGELFF,.,.,TRBJ2-2,TRBV4-3
TGTGCCAGCAGCTTTCAGGGGGCAGATACGCAGTATTTT,CASSFQGADTQYF,few,TRBD1,TRBJ2-3,TRBV7-9
TGTGCCAGCAGCCTCGGACTAGCGGGCCGCTCCTACGAGCAGTACTTC,CASSLGLAGRSYEQYF,few,TRBD2,TRBJ2-7,TRBV11-2
TGTGCCAGCAGTGTAAGGGGGCCCGATGAGCAGTTCTTC,CASSVRGPDEQFF,few,TRBD1,TRBJ2-1,TRBV6-5
TGTGCCAGCAGCTTAGCACTGCAAGAGACCCAGTACTTC,CASSLALQETQYF,.,.,TRBJ2-5,TRBV7-6
TGTGCCAGCAGCGTAGGAGTGGAGGGGCATGGCTACACCTTC,CASSVGVEGHGYTF,few,.,TRBJ1-2,TRBV9
TGTGCCAGCAGCCGGGACAGACAGAACACCGGGGAGCTGTTTTTT,CASSRDRQNTGELFF,.,TRBD1,TRBJ2-2,TRBV4-2
TGTGCCAGCAGCTTGGGGGGTCAGGGCTCCTACGAGCAGTACTTC,CASSLGGQGSYEQYF,few,.,TRBJ2-7,TRBV5-4
TGTGCCAGCAGACGGGACAAGGAGTATTTT,CASRRDKEYF,.,.,TRBJ2-3,TRBV28
TGCGCCAGCAGCCAAGATTGGGCAGAATATGGCTACACCTTC,CASSQDWAEYGYTF,few,.,TRBJ1-2,TRBV4-3
TGTGCCAGCAGCTTAACCCTACAGAACACCATATATTTT,CASSLTLQNTIYF,.,.,TRBJ1-3,TRBV11-2
TGTGCCAGCGCCCTATCTAGCACAGATACGCAGTATTTT,CASALSSTDTQYF,.,.,TRBJ2-3,TRBV9
TGTGCCAGAAGCGGGGGCGGACACTCTACCCTCGAGCAGTACTTC,CARSGGGHSTLEQYF,few,.,TRBJ2-7,TRBV5-3
TGTGCCAGCAGCCCCCGGGGTAGCACCGGGGGGGAGACCCAGTACTTC,CASSPRGSTGGETQYF,.,TRBD2,TRBJ2-5,TRBV7-3
TGTGCCAGCAGGATGGGACAGGCCTATGGCTACACCTTC,CASRMGQAYGYTF,.,TRBD1,TRBJ1-2,TRBV6-1
TGTGCCAGTAGACAACAGGGGACGGGCACAGATACGCAGTATTTT,CASRQQGTGTDTQYF,.,TRBD1,TRBJ2-3,TRBV19
TGTGCCAGCAGCTTAGTAGCACAGGGGGGCACTGAAGCTTTCTTT,CASSLVAQGGTEAFF,.,TRBD1,TRBJ1-1,TRBV7-2
TGTGCCAGCAGCTACAGACAGGGGGCGCGAGCCGGGGAGCTGTTTTTT,CASSYRQGARAGELFF,.,TRBD1,TRBJ2-2,TRBV27
TGTGCCAGCAGCCTGGGACAGGGGCCGCCTGTGGGAGGCTACACCTTC,CASSLGQGPPVGGYTF,few,TRBD1,TRBJ1-2,TRBV7-8
TGTGCCAGCAGTTCTGGGACTTCTGAGACCCAGTACTTC,CASSSGTSETQYF,few,.,TRBJ2-5,TRBV7-9
TGCGCCAGCAGCTTCCGGGTCCTTGGGTCAACTAATGAAAAACTGTTTTTT,CASSFRVLGSTNEKLFF,.,.,TRBJ1-4,TRBV5-1
TGTGCCACCAGCAGAGGTCATGGAGCGTCCACTAGCACAGATACGCAGTATTTT,CATSRGHGASTSTDTQYF,few,.,TRBJ2-3,TRBV15
TGTGCCAGCAGGGAACAGGGACAGGGTTTTAACACCGGGGAGCTGTTTTTT,CASREQGQGFNTGELFF,few,TRBD1,TRBJ2-2,TRBV6-1
TGTGCCAGCTCACCACCTAGGGGCCCCGCAGTCGGCTACACCTTC,CASSPPRGPAVGYTF,few,.,TRBJ1-2,TRBV18
TGTGCCAGCAGCTTAGCGGTAGCAGGGGGCGGTTGGTCCGAGACGGAAGCTTTCTTT,CASSLAVAGGGWSETEAFF,.,TRBD1,TRBJ1-1,TRBV7-8
TGTGCCAGCAGTTCTACTCGACAGGGACAAGAGACCCAGTACTTC,CASSSTRQGQETQYF,.,TRBD1,TRBJ2-5,TRBV27
TGCGCCAGCAGCTTGGATAGGGGACAGCCGCGCTCTGGGGCCAACGTCCTGACTTTC,CASSLDRGQPRSGANVLTF,few,TRBD1,TRBJ2-6,TRBV5-1
TGTGCCAGCAGTGATGGGCAGTTTCGTTCTAATGAAAAACTGTTTTTT,CASSDGQFRSNEKLFF,few,.,TRBJ1-4,TRBV2
TGTGCCAGCGCAGGGGAGTGGAAGGAAAAACTGTTTTTT,CASAGEWKEKLFF,.,.,TRBJ1-4,TRBV11-3
TGTGCCAGCAGCCTCAGTTTGATCACTGAAGCTTTCTTT,CASSLSLITEAFF,.,.,TRBJ1-1,TRBV7-9
TGTGCCATCAGCGCCTCAGAGTCGGGTGACTACGAGCAGTACTTC,CAISASESGDYEQYF,few,.,TRBJ2-7,TRBV10-3
TGCGCCAGCAGCCAAGATTTCGTACGGTCTAATGAAAAACTGTTTTTT,CASSQDFVRSNEKLFF,few,.,TRBJ1-4,TRBV4-3
TGTGCCAGCAGTCCTACCGGGACAGGGGTAAAAAATGAGCAGTTCTTC,CASSPTGTGVKNEQFF,few,TRBD1,TRBJ2-1,TRBV5-4
TGTGCCAGCAGCCCCAAGTACGGGGTGGGGGAAAAACTGTTTTTT,CASSPKYGVGEKLFF,.,.,TRBJ1-4,TRBV11-2
TGCGCCAGCAGTCCGAGACAGGGACTTGATAATTCACCCCTCCACTTT,CASSPRQGLDNSPLHF,few,TRBD1,TRBJ1-6,TRBV4-3
TGTGCCAGCGGCCAAGGGGGTCGAGTTGGCTACACCTTC,CASGQGGRVGYTF,.,.,TRBJ1-2,TRBV28
TGTGCCAGCACACTACAGGGTACGATGTCTGAAGCTTTCTTT,CASTLQGTMSEAFF,.,.,TRBJ1-1,TRBV28
TGTGCCAGCAGCTTAGCTCTTCGACAGCAAGAGACCCAGTACTTC,CASSLALRQQETQYF,.,.,TRBJ2-5,TRBV11-3
TGTGCCAGCAGCTCTGAGACCGGGGAGCTGTTTTTT,CASSSETGELFF,few,.,TRBJ2-2,TRBV9
TGTGCCAGCAGCTTACCCCCTACTAGCGGGGGGGCTAATGAGCAGTTCTTC,CASSLPPTSGGANEQFF,.,TRBD2,TRBJ2-1,TRBV7-3
TGTGCCAGCAGATCCCGCGGGGGGGCCAGTAATGAGCAGTTCTTC,CASRSRGGASNEQFF,few,TRBD2,TRBJ2-1,TRBV6-5
TGTGCCAGCAGCAGCAGGGGCCAGTGGAACACTGAAGCTTTCTTT,CASSSRGQWNTEAFF,few,.,TRBJ1-1,TRBV7-9
TGTGCCAGCAGCCGCCTGACGGGAGGGGCAGATACGCAGTATTTT,CASSRLTGGADTQYF,few,TRBD2,TRBJ2-3,TRBV5-5
TGTGCCAGCTTAGCGGGGGGAACAGATACGCAGTATTTT,CASLAGGTDTQYF,few,TRBD2,TRBJ2-3,TRBV2
TGTGCTGGAGGACAGGCGGAGGGTACTAATGAAAAACTGTTTTTT,CAGGQAEGTNEKLFF,few,TRBD1,TRBJ1-4,TRBV5-4